The next 24 T cell receptor beta chains were all read from a single sample in a study of blood T cells in healthy people across ages. A J-beta primer mix and a sample-barcoded 5' primer were used in a second PCR of roughly 6 to 11 cycles. TCRdb reanalysed the 5' RACE reads using MiXCR and keeps one entry per CDR3 protein. The sample shows around 1,900,000 distinct CDR3 sequences, about two fifths of them seen only once. The sequenced sample consisted of blood. Every receptor here comes from a human donor in good health.

The rearrangement joins TRBV9 to TRBJ2-1; maybe TRBD2 (6 bases). Germline CDR1 is SGDLS and CDR2 is YYNGEE. The CDR3 contains 13 residues. Trimming cost V 1 base and J 6 bases, with 8 bases left between them. CDR3 in DNA: TGTGCCAGCAGCGTACCGGGAGCCAATGAGCAGTTCTTC. Protein: CASSVPGANEQFF.

This clonotype was counted a few times. This chain uses TRBV7-2 with TRBJ2-1; a weak D match, TRBD1 (6 bases). The CDR3 totals 13 residues. The V end was cut by 6 bases, the J end by 9 bases, with 15 bases between. Looked up from germline, CDR1 is SGHTA and CDR2 is FQGNSA. The CDR3 nucleotides are TGTGCCAGCAGACTTACAGGGTTAACTGAGCAGTTCTTC. It translates to CASRLTGLTEQFF. Based on the CDR3 plus reference TRBV7-2 and TRBJ2-1, the full variable domain is GAGVSQSPSNKVTEKGKDVELRCDPISGHTALYWYRQSLGQGLEFLIYFQGNSAPDKSGLPSDRFSAERTGGSVSTLTIQRTQQEDSAVYLCASRLTGLTEQFFGPGTRLTVL.

This sequence joins TRBV6-4 and TRBJ2-1; 9 bases map to TRBD2. V lost 3 bases, J lost 7 bases, and 10 bases stayed unmatched. This CDR3 has 16 residues. Germline CDR1 reads MRHNA; CDR2 reads SNTAGT. In nucleotides, the CDR3 is TGTGCCAGCAGTGATACAGCGGGGGGAATCGGGAATGAGCAGTTCTTC. Translated: CASSDTAGGIGNEQFF.

This clonotype was observed a few times. The V and J genes are TRBV5-1 and TRBJ1-2, with TRBD1 as a possible D gene (6 bases). This CDR3 region has 12 residues. The V gene's germline CDR1 is SGHRS and CDR2 YFSETQ. V lost 4 bases to trimming and J lost 10 bases, with 14 bases between them. The CDR3 DNA sequence: TGCGCCAGCAGCCCTACAGGGAGAAACTACACCTTC. This encodes CASSPTGRNYTF. Supplemented by reference TRBV5-1 and TRBJ1-2, the full variable domain reads KAGVTQTPRYLIKTRGQQVTLSCSPISGHRSVSWYQQTPGQGLQFLFEYFSETQRNKGNFPGRFSGRQFSNSRSEMNVSTLELGDSALYLCASSPTGRNYTFGSGTRLTVV.

The chain recombines TRBV15 with TRBJ2-1; D may be TRBD2 (7 bases). The DNA end favors TRBJ2-7, so the J call may be wrong. CDR3 length equals 16 residues. The germline V gene has CDR1 LNHNV and CDR2 YYDKDF (reference sequence). CDR3 sequence (DNA): TGTGCCACCAGCAGAGTAAGCGGGACACCACACAATGAGCAGTACTTC. This encodes CATSRVSGTPHNEQYF.

The chain links TRBV4-2 to TRBJ2-7, with no clear D. CDR1 and CDR2 (germline): LGHNA, YNFKEQ. V dropped 2 bases and J dropped 2 bases, with 16 bases sitting between them. This CDR3 contains 16 residues. DNA for the CDR3: TGTGCCAGCAGCCAATGGGCAGGAGCGCCCACCTACGAGCAGTACTTC. It translates to CASSQWAGAPTYEQYF.

This chain connects TRBV7-8 to TRBJ2-7; no definite D call. CDR1 is SGHVS, CDR2 FQNEAQ, per germline. Trimming took 2 bases from V and 2 from J, leaving 22 bases between them. CDR3 length equals 18 residues. The CDR3 sequence: CASSLWSYPVLGTYEQYF. CDR3 sequence (DNA): TGTGCCAGCAGCTTATGGTCTTACCCGGTCTTAGGGACCTACGAGCAGTACTTC.

This sequence joins TRBV7-9 and TRBJ2-4; D might be TRBD2 (5 bases). Germline values: CDR1 SEHNR, CDR2 FQNEAQ (reference sequence). The CDR3 totals 16 residues. The ends were cut back, 4 bases at V and 3 bases at J, with 16 bases in the middle. CDR3 sequence reads: CASSSPGDRNKNIQYF. For the CDR3, the DNA is TGTGCCAGCAGCTCCCCCGGGGATAGGAACAAAAACATTCAGTACTTC.

The chain recombines TRBV28 with TRBJ1-5; no firm D call. CDR1 and CDR2 (germline): MDHEN, SYDVKM. Between the trimmed V and J ends, which lost 6 bases and 5 bases, there was a span of 17 bases. CDR3 length equals 15 residues. DNA for the CDR3: TGTGCCAGCAGCCCTAGTGGGCAAAGTTATCAGCCCCAGCATTTT. This translates into CASSPSGQSYQPQHF. The variable domain in full, completed from reference TRBV28 and TRBJ1-5, reads DVKVTQSSRYLVKRTGEKVFLECVQDMDHENMFWYRQDPGLGLRLIYFSYDVKMKEKGDIPEGYSVSREKKERFSLILESASTNQTSMYLCASSPSGQSYQPQHFGDGTRLSIL.

This chain uses TRBV7-2 with TRBJ2-1, with TRBD2 matching over 11 bases. Germline-derived CDR1 and CDR2 are SGHTA and FQGNSA. This CDR3 has 16 residues. J lost 5 bases, V lost 2 bases, and 5 bases had no gene match. The CDR3: CASSLHGTSGHNEQFF. The CDR3 DNA sequence: TGTGCCAGCAGCTTACACGGGACTAGCGGCCACAATGAGCAGTTCTTC.

V and J are TRBV7-2 and TRBJ2-1; D is unclear. Germline V CDR1 and CDR2: SGHTA, FQGNSA. V was trimmed by 5 bases and J by 7 bases, leaving 12 bases between them. The CDR3 has 13 residues. DNA for the CDR3: TGTGCCAGCAGCCCAGCTTCCTTGAATGAGCAGTTCTTC. Encoded protein: CASSPASLNEQFF.

V is TRBV7-2 and J is TRBJ2-1; TRBD2 matches at 9 bases. The trim removed 1 base at V and 6 bases at J, leaving 7 bases unmatched. The CDR3 has 16 amino acids. The germline V gene encodes CDR1 SGHTA and CDR2 FQGNSA. CDR3 coding DNA: TGTGCCAGCAGCTTAGGTCCGCGGGGGGGCTTCAATGAGCAGTTCTTC. Translation gives CASSLGPRGGFNEQFF.

This clonotype was counted ten times or more. The rearrangement uses TRBV4-1 and TRBJ1-2; the D is unclear. The CDR3 is 13 residues long. CDR1 MGHRA and CDR2 YSYEKL come from the germline V gene. The V gene lost 0 bases and the J gene lost 4 bases, with 6 bases spanning the gap. The CDR3 spells CASSQDTSYGYTF. DNA for the CDR3: TGCGCCAGCAGCCAAGACACCAGCTATGGCTACACCTTC.

The chain uses TRBV20-1 and TRBJ1-1; a weak D match, TRBD1 (5 bases). This CDR3 contains 16 residues. Germline V gene sequence: CDR1 DFQATT, CDR2 SNEGSKA (reference sequence). V lost 0 bases to trimming and J lost 0 bases, with 14 bases between them. CDR3 protein: CSARDLRADMNTEAFF. CDR3 DNA sequence: TGCAGTGCTAGAGATCTACGGGCGGACATGAACACTGAAGCTTTCTTT.

The chain is built from TRBV4-1 and TRBJ2-6, with D possibly called TRBD1 or TRBD2 (6 bases each). The CDR3 loop spans 16 amino acids. The germline CDR1 and CDR2 sequences are MGHRA and YSYEKL. Trimming cost V 11 bases and J 2 bases, with 19 bases left between them. CDR3 DNA sequence: TGCGCCGGCTCATGGGGGGCCCCCCCTGGGGCCAACGTCCTGACTTTC. It encodes CAGSWGAPPGANVLTF.

The rearrangement links TRBV5-1 to TRBJ2-1; 10 bases are a match to TRBD2. CDR1 is SGHRS and CDR2 is YFSETQ in the germline V gene. CDR3 length equals 17 residues. V was clipped by 2 bases and J by 1 base; unmatched bases: 6. The CDR3 region has the DNA TGCGCCAGCAGCTTAAATAGCGGGGGGCCTTCCTACAATGAGCAGTTCTTC. Translation gives CASSLNSGGPSYNEQFF.

This clonotype appeared a few times. The chain couples TRBV4-3 to TRBJ1-4; D is undetermined. Germline values: CDR1 LGHNA, CDR2 YSLEER. Trimming cost V 2 bases and J 5 bases, with 6 bases left between them. The CDR3 loop spans 13 amino acids. The CDR3 reads CASSQRRNEKLFF. The DNA for the CDR3 is TGCGCCAGCAGCCAACGACGGAATGAAAAACTGTTTTTT.

The chain joins TRBV11-2 to TRBJ2-5; D is ambiguous. V lost 0 bases to trimming and J lost 7 bases, with 9 bases between them. Per the germline V gene, CDR1 is SGHAT and CDR2 is FQNNGV. The length of the CDR3 is 13 residues. CDR3 coding DNA: TGTGCCAGCAGCTTAGAAGTATCCTGGACCCAGTACTTC. Translated: CASSLEVSWTQYF.

The sample holds a few counts of this clonotype. This chain links TRBV5-1 with TRBJ2-3; 9 nucleotides align to TRBD2. Germline V CDR1 and CDR2: SGHRS, YFSETQ. After removal of 7 bases from V and 5 bases from J, the junction contained 11 bases not matched to a gene. The CDR3 has 15 residues. The CDR3 protein is CASSMRSGGLDTQYF. As DNA, the CDR3 is TGCGCCAGCTCTATGCGTAGCGGGGGATTAGATACGCAGTATTTT.

The chain uses TRBV5-5 and TRBJ2-2, with D uncertain. Germline V gives CDR1 SGHKS, CDR2 YYEKEE (reference sequence). The CDR3 covers 14 residues. The V end lost 3 bases, the J end lost 2 bases, and 8 bases lay between the germline ends. The CDR3 DNA follows: TGTGCCAGCAGCTGGACGTCAAACACCGGGGAGCTGTTTTTT. Amino acid sequence: CASSWTSNTGELFF.

The CDR3, as DNA: TGCAGTGCTCCACGGGGGGGATTACAATATGAGCAGTTCTTC. This sequence encodes CSAPRGGLQYEQFF. The V and J genes are TRBV20-1 and TRBJ2-1, with TRBD2 matching over 8 bases. After removal of 5 bases from V and 8 bases from J, the junction contained 11 bases not matched to a gene. This CDR3 is built from 14 residues. Germline CDR1 reads DFQATT; CDR2 reads SNEGSKA (reference sequence).

This clonotype came up a few times. The V and J genes are TRBV20-1 and TRBJ1-1; D might be TRBD1 (5 bases). This CDR3 is 11 amino acids long. Trimming took 5 bases from V and 1 from J, leaving 5 bases between them. Germline CDR1 is DFQATT and CDR2 is SNEGSKA (reference sequence). DNA for the CDR3: TGCAGTGCTGGGGCGAACACTGAAGCTTTCTTT. Translation gives CSAGANTEAFF.

The chain is built from TRBV5-1 and TRBJ2-1; TRBD1 matches 7 bases. The germline gives CDR1 SGHRS, CDR2 YFSETQ. With V trimmed by 5 bases and J by 0 bases, 5 bases remained unmatched. The CDR3 consists of 15 residues. The CDR3 reads CASRGTANSYNEQFF. The CDR3, as DNA: TGCGCCAGCAGGGGGACAGCTAACTCCTACAATGAGCAGTTCTTC.

The rearrangement links TRBV3-1 to TRBJ1-2, with TRBD1 identical over 7 bases. V lost 1 base to trimming and J lost 8 bases; unmatched junction nucleotides: 7. The length of the CDR3 is 14 residues. The germline V gene has CDR1 LGHDT and CDR2 YNNKEL (reference sequence). The CDR3, as DNA: TGTGCCAGCAGCCAAGTAAGACAGGGCTCCGGCTACACCTTC. It translates to CASSQVRQGSGYTF.